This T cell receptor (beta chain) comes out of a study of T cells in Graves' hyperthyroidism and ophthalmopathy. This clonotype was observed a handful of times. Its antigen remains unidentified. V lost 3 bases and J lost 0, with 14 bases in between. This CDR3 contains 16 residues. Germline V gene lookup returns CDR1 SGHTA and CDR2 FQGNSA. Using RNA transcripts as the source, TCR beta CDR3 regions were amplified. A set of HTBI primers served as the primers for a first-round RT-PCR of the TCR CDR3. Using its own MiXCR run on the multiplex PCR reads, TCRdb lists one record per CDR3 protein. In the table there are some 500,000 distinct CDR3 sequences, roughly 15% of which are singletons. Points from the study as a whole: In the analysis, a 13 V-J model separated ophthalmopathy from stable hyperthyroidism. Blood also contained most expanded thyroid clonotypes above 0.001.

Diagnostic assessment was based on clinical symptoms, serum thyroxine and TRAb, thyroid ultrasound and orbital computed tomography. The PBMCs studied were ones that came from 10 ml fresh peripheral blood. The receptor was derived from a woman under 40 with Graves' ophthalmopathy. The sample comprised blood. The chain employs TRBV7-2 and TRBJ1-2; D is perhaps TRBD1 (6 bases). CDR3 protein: CASSFLHRDSNYGYTF. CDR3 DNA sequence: TGTGCCAGCAGCTTTCTCCACAGGGATTCTAACTATGGCTACACCTTC.